These 21 T cell receptor beta chains were sequenced from one sample in a study of cytomegalovirus exposure and HLA in healthy donors. The study ran its PCR with 60 Vbeta and 13 Jbeta primers. Repertoires were generated with immunoSEQ multiplex PCR, while TCRdb's copy carries only in-frame clones and drops some. The sample yields over 130,000 clones, around 60% seen once. The sequencing sample was made of PBMCs. These receptor sequences come from a woman in her fifties or sixties in good health and CMV-seropositive.

The chain combines TRBV4-3 with TRBJ2-3; 8 nucleotides align to TRBD2. Germline V CDR1 and CDR2: LGHNA, YSLEER. This CDR3 comprises 15 residues. The ends lost 2 bases at V and 4 bases at J; junction bases unmatched: 5. For the CDR3, the DNA is TGCGCCAGCAGCCAACTTTCGGGAGGGGCAGATACGCAGTATTTT. Its translation is CASSQLSGGADTQYF.

The chain links TRBV10-3 to TRBJ2-7; D may be TRBD2 (5 bases). V was cut by 5 bases and J by 5 bases, with 7 bases left in between. Per the germline V gene, CDR1 is ENHRY and CDR2 is SYGVKD. CDR3 length equals 11 residues. DNA of the CDR3: TGTGCCATCAGTTCGGGGAACGAGCAGTACTTC. Encoded protein: CAISSGNEQYF.

The chain is built from TRBV19 and TRBJ1-5; weak D call: TRBD1 (5 bases). This CDR3 has 14 amino acids. Germline CDR1 is LNHDA and CDR2 is SQIVND (reference sequence). V was clipped by 2 bases and J by 3 bases, with 8 bases between them. In DNA, the CDR3 is TGTGCCAGTAGTATAAGGACACACAATCAGCCCCAGCATTTT. It specifies CASSIRTHNQPQHF.

There are a few counts of this clone. This chain uses TRBV11-2 with TRBJ2-1; 10 bases map to TRBD2. V lost 5 bases, J lost 8 bases, and 6 bases stayed unmatched. The CDR3 sequence is 14 residues long. In germline, CDR1 is SGHAT, CDR2 FQNNGV. The CDR3 here is CASSQGLARDEQFF. Written as DNA, the CDR3 is TGTGCCAGCAGCCAGGGACTAGCGAGGGATGAGCAGTTCTTC.

In this sample, this clone turned up a few times. V and J are TRBV5-1 and TRBJ2-5, with D possibly matching TRBD2 (6 bases). The DNA end is a closer match to TRBJ2-7, so the J assignment may be wrong. This CDR3 is built from 16 residues. Germline lookup yields CDR1 SGHRS and CDR2 YFSETQ. CDR3 sequence reads: CASSLGGWGVGSEQYF. The CDR3 nucleotides read TGCGCCAGCAGCTTGGGCGGCTGGGGGGTGGGGAGCGAGCAGTACTTC.

The chain joins TRBV5-1 to TRBJ2-7; TRBD1 matches 9 bases. The CDR3 contains 15 residues. Germline trimming cut 0 bases from V and 4 bases from J; bases unmatched to any gene: 5. Per the germline V gene, CDR1 is SGHRS and CDR2 is YFSETQ. For the CDR3, the DNA is TGCGCCAGCAGCTTGGCGGGACAGGGTGCTTACGAGCAGTACTTC. It codes for CASSLAGQGAYEQYF.

Turning to this clone: The junction differs from germline at one of its ends, possibly a read error. The chain links TRBV28 to TRBJ1-1; 7 bases map to TRBD1. The CDR3 runs 14 residues. Germline V gene sequence: CDR1 MDHEN, CDR2 SYDVKM. DNA for the CDR3: TGTGCCAGCAGTTTACTACAGGGGAACTCTGAAGCTTTCTTT. It is translated as CASSLLQGNSEAFF.

V and J are TRBV4-1 and TRBJ2-7; 9 bases align to TRBD2. Germline lookup yields CDR1 MGHRA and CDR2 YSYEKL. The CDR3 covers 15 residues. V trimming: 4 bases; J trimming: 4 bases; junction bases outside the gene matches: 8. CDR3 bases: TGCGCCAGCAGCCCCCTGGCGGGAGGGTGGTACGAGCAGTACTTC. Protein sequence: CASSPLAGGWYEQYF.

The chain combines TRBV5-1 with TRBJ2-3, with D hard to call. Deletions cut 2 bases from V and 2 bases from J, with 3 bases between. Germline V gene data show CDR1 as SGHRS and CDR2 as YFSETQ. The CDR3 is 12 residues long. The CDR3 sequence: CASSFNTDTQYF. CDR3 bases: TGCGCCAGCAGCTTTAACACAGATACGCAGTATTTT.

The CDR3 loop reads CASSQERTVNTGELFF. The CDR3 DNA reads TGTGCCAGCAGCCAAGAAAGGACAGTCAACACCGGGGAGCTGTTTTTT. The V call is TRBV4-2, the J call TRBJ2-2; maybe TRBD1 (6 bases). The germline CDR1 and CDR2 sequences are LGHNA and YNFKEQ. The V end lost 0 bases, the J end lost 2 bases, and 10 bases lay between the germline ends. CDR3 length: 16 amino acids.

V usage is TRBV6-6 and J usage is TRBJ2-1, with D possibly matching TRBD1 (6 bases). The CDR3 consists of 15 residues. The germline V gene encodes CDR1 MNHNY and CDR2 SVGAGI (reference sequence). V was clipped by 4 bases and J by 3 bases, with 13 bases between them. DNA for the CDR3: TGTGCCAGCAGTTCAGGGGCCCCTGGCTACAATGAGCAGTTCTTC. Translating gives CASSSGAPGYNEQFF.

Note on this clone: This CDR3 is also generated by other DNA sequences in the sample. This chain links TRBV7-3 with TRBJ2-3; 9 nucleotides match TRBD1. CDR3 length: 15 residues. Per the germline V gene, CDR1 is SGHTA and CDR2 is FQGTGA. The J segment lost 7 bases and the V segment lost 4 bases, leaving 9 bases of the junction unmatched. The CDR3 protein is CASSSGTGSIYTQYF. CDR3 DNA sequence: TGTGCCAGCAGCTCCGGGACAGGGAGCATATATACGCAGTATTTT.

This rearrangement joins TRBV5-4 to TRBJ2-7, with 8 bases aligning to TRBD2. The CDR3 is 14 amino acids. Germline CDR1 and CDR2: SGHNT and YYREEE (reference sequence). The trim removed 2 bases at V and 7 bases at J, leaving 8 bases unmatched. CDR3 in DNA: TGTGCCAGCAGCTTCCGGGGGGGGAGCGGGGAGCAGTACTTC. This encodes CASSFRGGSGEQYF.

This clone has a handful of counts. Here the CDR3 reads CASRKGQGYYEQYF. CDR3 sequence (DNA): TGTGCCAGCAGGAAGGGACAGGGTTATTACGAGCAGTACTTC. The chain employs TRBV28 and TRBJ2-7, with 9 positions matching TRBD1. This CDR3 has 14 amino acids. Trimming took 6 bases from V and 4 from J; bases not matched to a gene: 7. Germline CDR1 is MDHEN and CDR2 is SYDVKM.

This rearrangement joins TRBV19 to TRBJ1-4, with 9 nucleotides matching TRBD1. Trimming cost V 5 bases and J 17 bases; bases outside gene matches: 9. The germline V gene encodes CDR1 LNHDA and CDR2 SQIVND (reference sequence). This CDR3 contains 12 residues. CDR3 region: CASSDPGTGRFF. The DNA of the CDR3 is TGTGCCAGTAGTGATCCCGGGACAGGGCGATTTTTT.

Only a few counts were recorded for this clone. J is TRBJ1-1 and V is TRBV28; 9 bases align to TRBD1. V lost 6 bases and J lost 2; bases outside the gene matches: 7. The CDR3 has 15 amino acids. Germline V gene data show CDR1 as MDHEN and CDR2 as SYDVKM. In DNA, the CDR3 is TGTGCCAGCAGCTCTGGACAGGGGATTAACACTGAAGCTTTCTTT. This encodes CASSSGQGINTEAFF.

This clone was seen once. This chain connects TRBV7-8 to TRBJ2-5; 12 bases agree with TRBD1. The trim removed 3 bases at V and 0 bases at J, leaving 14 bases unmatched. This CDR3 spans 20 amino acids. Looked up from germline, CDR1 is SGHVS and CDR2 is FQNEAQ. DNA for the CDR3: TGTGCCAGCAGCTTTCCGCTCGAGGGACAGGGGGCCGCGTACCAAGAGACCCAGTACTTC. Amino acid sequence: CASSFPLEGQGAAYQETQYF.

A note on this clone: Different DNA sequences within this sample yield the same CDR3. The chain couples TRBV30 to TRBJ1-1; D remains unclear. V lost 3 bases and J lost 5, with 10 bases in between. The CDR3 spans 12 residues. Germline values: CDR1 GTSNPN, CDR2 SVGIG (reference sequence). This CDR3 reads CAWRAGRTEAFF. As DNA, the CDR3 is TGTGCCTGGAGAGCGGGTCGGACTGAAGCTTTCTTT.

The chain couples TRBV7-9 to TRBJ2-5; D remains unclear. This CDR3 is 14 amino acids long. Per germline, CDR1 SEHNR and CDR2 FQNEAQ (reference sequence). Between the trimmed V and J ends, which lost 0 bases and 1 base, there was a span of 6 bases. CDR3 protein: CASSLASSQETQYF. The CDR3 coding sequence is TGTGCCAGCAGCTTAGCTAGCAGCCAAGAGACCCAGTACTTC.

The CDR3 nucleotides are TGTGCCAGCAGTTTATCGGGGAGGGCGGAGACCCAGTACTTC. Protein sequence: CASSLSGRAETQYF. V and J are TRBV28 and TRBJ2-5; 7 nucleotides line up with TRBD2. Germline assignment: CDR1 MDHEN and CDR2 SYDVKM. After removal of 1 base from V and 5 bases from J, the junction contained 4 bases not matched to a gene. The CDR3 is made up of 14 amino acids.

This chain links TRBV7-8 with TRBJ1-2; D is possibly TRBD1 (6 bases). V lost 5 bases to trimming and J lost 2 bases, with 12 bases between them. Germline V gene sequence: CDR1 SGHVS, CDR2 FQNEAQ. This CDR3 comprises 14 residues. DNA for the CDR3: TGTGCCAGCAGCGGACAGTTGGGGAACTATGGCTACACCTTC. Its protein is CASSGQLGNYGYTF.